This T cell receptor (beta chain) was retrieved from a study of regulatory T cells (dated by TCRdb to the late 2010s). With regard to the full study: Between CD3G-deficient patients and healthy controls, the study compared T-cell receptor beta repertoires in sorted regulatory T cells, conventional CD4+ T cells and CD8+ T cells. Paper-wide results and their limitations: Repertoires from patients had restricted unique TRB V-J pairs and skewed V and J gene usage, with the strongest effect in regulatory T cells. Hydrophobic residues at CDR3 positions 6 and 7 were enriched in conventional CD4+ T cells from CD3G-deficient patients, which suggests more self-reactive specificities.

The multiplex PCR relied on 52 forward TRBV primers and 13 reverse TRBJ primers, and amplification bias was corrected through assay-based and computational methods. Rearranged TRB loci were amplified from genomic DNA by multiplex PCR within the immunoSEQ assay. TRB amplicons were sequenced using an Illumina HiSeq platform. Per the source publication's procedure: Custom algorithms error-filtered the raw sequences and aligned the raw sequences to reference gene sequences, after which the immunoSEQ online tools were used for analysis. Frequencies of productive and nonproductive TRB rearrangements were evaluated among both unique and total sequences. Hydrophobicity and amino acid composition of residues 6 and 7 within the TRB CDR3 were used to estimate the potential for self-reactivity. Prism software was used to run t tests, Mann-Whitney tests or two-way ANOVA for comparisons between groups. TCRdb obtained this table from immuneACCESS and retained in-frame rearrangements with V and J assigned. These tables miss some clones; where compared with another copy, unresolved V genes account for less than half of the shortfall, and the remainder is unexplained. That table supplies the V and J calls and clone size; D and trimming were determined from the DNA. The sample table shows about 23,000 clones, and roughly 88% are seen once. The ten largest account for 1.3% of the sample.

Comment on this clone: Its cognate antigen has yet to be identified. Nothing much larger sits one base from this clone, and base qualities are not available.

All CD3G-deficient patients had evidence of autoimmunity, which was more severe in two of the patients. Patients were tested at ages ranging from 2 to 39 years, and reduced naive and increased memory CD4+ and CD8+ T-cell proportions were found in the patients. CD4+ cells were FACS-sorted into CD25-high CD127-low regulatory T cells and CD25-low CD127-high conventional CD4+ T cells. Several individuals with CD3G deficiency made up the patient group. Patient samples and clinical data came from an international physician network spanning the United States, Europe and Asia. Ficoll density separation was used to isolate peripheral blood mononuclear cells. The specimen sequenced was conventional CD4+ T cells sorted from blood. This sequence originates from a child under 18 with CD3G deficiency.

The bases are TGTGCCAGCAGTTTATCGATGGCCGGGGAGCTGTTTTTT. It translates to CASSLSMAGELFF. In this chain, TRBV27 is recombined with TRBJ2-2, with the identity of the D gene unclear. CDR1 MNHEY and CDR2 SMNVEV were looked up in the germline V gene (reference sequence). V is pared back by 0 bases and J by 6 bases, with 5 bases lying between the germline termini. From cysteine to phenylalanine, the CDR3 is 13 amino acids long. Only the CDR3 region is kept as DNA, spanning 39 bases read in frame from base 1.